This T cell receptor beta chain comes out of a study of blood T cell repertoires in COVID-19. Study-level information: Material from acute and convalescent COVID-19 was sourced from the United States, Italy and Spain. Sources were T cells, B-cell-depleted T cells, or PBMCs; the material itself was cDNA or gDNA.

Per the original data handling: Using reference gene primer amplification, nucleated cell counts were estimated. Method: immunoSEQ multiplex PCR; TCRdb's copy keeps in-frame clones and lacks some. For V, J and clone size, that table is used; D and trimming come from the DNA. Altogether fewer than 350,000 clones are present, approximately 89% being singletons, with the ten largest covering 3.9%. The Seattle site enrolled patients during active infection and followed them longitudinally. This clone has only a few counts. Trimming removed 7 bases at V and 0 bases at J, with 15 bases between. Germline V gene lookup returns CDR1 SNHLY and CDR2 FYNNEI. The CDR3 has 15 amino acids.

The source of this sequence is a woman aged 55-70 years with COVID-19, enrolled during active disease. Sequenced input: peripheral blood. The chain links TRBV2 to TRBJ2-5; maybe TRBD2 (6 bases). For the CDR3, the DNA is TGTGCCAGCACCCACGGTCGGGAGAACCAAGAGACCCAGTACTTC. Its protein product is CASTHGRENQETQYF.